This TCR beta chain was retrieved from a study of blood T cells in healthy people across ages. Peripheral blood samples of 9 to 10 milliliters were drawn from each donor. Trimming took off 5 bases at V and 2 bases at J, with 13 bases between the two ends. The CDR3 contains 14 residues. Germline loops: CDR1 PRHDT, CDR2 FYEKMQ (reference sequence). With regard to this clonotype: Its matching antigen is unknown.

Study-level results: Observed TCR beta diversity showed a strong correlation with the percentage of naive T cells as measured by flow cytometry.

With a J-beta primer mix and a sample-barcoded 5' primer, a second PCR ran roughly 7 to 11 cycles. Every single cDNA molecule received a tag from a template-switch adaptor with 12 random nucleotides. TCRdb reprocessed the 5' RACE reads via MiXCR and lists one record per CDR3 protein. The sample consists of 1,500,000 or so distinct CDR3 sequences, 45% to 70% of them appearing once. This TCR was sampled from a man between 18 and 29 years old in good health. Sequencing was carried out using blood. The chain carries TRBV13 and TRBJ2-7; no reliable D call. CDR3 protein: CASSQTWVAYEQYF. The CDR3 nucleotides are TGTGCCAGCAGCCAGACCTGGGTTGCCTACGAGCAGTACTTC. Full variable domain (remainder filled in from reference TRBV13 and TRBJ2-7): AAGVIQSPRHLIKEKRETATLKCYPIPRHDTVYWYQQGPGQDPQFLISFYEKMQSDKGSIPDRFSAQQFSDYHSELNMSSLELGDSALYFCASSQTWVAYEQYFGPGTRLTVT.